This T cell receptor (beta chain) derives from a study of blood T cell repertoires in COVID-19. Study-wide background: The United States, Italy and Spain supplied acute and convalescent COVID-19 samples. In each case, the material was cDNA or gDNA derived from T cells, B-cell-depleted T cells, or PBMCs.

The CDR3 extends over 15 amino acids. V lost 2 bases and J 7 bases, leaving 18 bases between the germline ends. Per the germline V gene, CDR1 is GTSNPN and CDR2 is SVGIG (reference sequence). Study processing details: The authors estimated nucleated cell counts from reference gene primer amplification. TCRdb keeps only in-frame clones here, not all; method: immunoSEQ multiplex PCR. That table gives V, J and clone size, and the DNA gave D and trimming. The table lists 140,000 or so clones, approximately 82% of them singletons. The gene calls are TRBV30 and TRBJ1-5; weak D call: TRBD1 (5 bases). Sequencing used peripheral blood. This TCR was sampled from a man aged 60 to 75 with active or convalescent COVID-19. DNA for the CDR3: TGTGCCTGGAGTAGTTACGGGGGGTTGTACCAGCCCCAGCATTTT. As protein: CAWSSYGGLYQPQHF. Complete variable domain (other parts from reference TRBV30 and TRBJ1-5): SQTIHQWPATLVQPVGSPLSLECTVEGTSNPNLYWYRQAAGRGLQLLFYSVGIGQISSEVPQNLSASRPQDRQFILSSKKLLLSDSGFYLCAWSSYGGLYQPQHFGDGTRLSIL.